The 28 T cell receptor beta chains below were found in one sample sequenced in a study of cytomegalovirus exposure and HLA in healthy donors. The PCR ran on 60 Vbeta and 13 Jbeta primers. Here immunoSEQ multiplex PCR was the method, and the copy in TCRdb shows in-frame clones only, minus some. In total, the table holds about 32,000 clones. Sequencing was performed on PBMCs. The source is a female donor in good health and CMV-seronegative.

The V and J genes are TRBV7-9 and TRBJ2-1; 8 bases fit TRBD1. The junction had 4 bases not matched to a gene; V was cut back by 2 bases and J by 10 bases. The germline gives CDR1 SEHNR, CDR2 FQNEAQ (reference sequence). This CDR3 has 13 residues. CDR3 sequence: CASSLQGAGEQFF. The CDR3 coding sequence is TGTGCCAGCAGCTTACAGGGGGCAGGGGAGCAGTTCTTC.

The CDR3 loop reads CASGRDRGSDEQFF. CDR3 DNA: TGTGCCAGCGGCCGGGACAGGGGGTCGGATGAGCAGTTCTTC. The chain employs TRBV6-1 and TRBJ2-1, with 11 bases matching TRBD1. Germline V gene lookup returns CDR1 MNHNS and CDR2 SASEGT. The CDR3 has 14 residues. V shed 8 bases and J 8 bases; nucleotides not matched to a gene: 8.

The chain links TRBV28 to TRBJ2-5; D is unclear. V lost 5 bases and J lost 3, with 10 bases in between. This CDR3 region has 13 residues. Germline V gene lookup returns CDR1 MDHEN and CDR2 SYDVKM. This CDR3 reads CASSPPGEETQYF. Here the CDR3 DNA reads TGTGCCAGCAGTCCCCCAGGCGAAGAGACCCAGTACTTC.

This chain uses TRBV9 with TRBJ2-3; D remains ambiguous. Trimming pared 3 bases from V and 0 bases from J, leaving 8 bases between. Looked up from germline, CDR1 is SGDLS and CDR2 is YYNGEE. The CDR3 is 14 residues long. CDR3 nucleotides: TGTGCCAGCAGCGCCTTAACTAGCACAGATACGCAGTATTTT. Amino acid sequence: CASSALTSTDTQYF.

Here the CDR3 DNA reads TGTGCCAGCAGCTCGGGACAGGGGGCTTCCTACGAGCAGTACTTC. Protein product: CASSSGQGASYEQYF. This chain links TRBV7-2 with TRBJ2-7; TRBD1 agrees at 12 bases. V gave up 4 bases and J gave up 1 base; unmatched junction bases: 2. The CDR3 loop spans 15 amino acids. Looked up from germline, CDR1 is SGHTA and CDR2 is FQGNSA.

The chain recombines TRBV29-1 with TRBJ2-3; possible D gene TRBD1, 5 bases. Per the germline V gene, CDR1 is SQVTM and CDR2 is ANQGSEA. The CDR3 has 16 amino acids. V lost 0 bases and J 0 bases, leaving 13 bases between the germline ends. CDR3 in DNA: TGCAGCGTTGAAGATCTTGGGGCCTTTAGCACAGATACGCAGTATTTT. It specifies CSVEDLGAFSTDTQYF.

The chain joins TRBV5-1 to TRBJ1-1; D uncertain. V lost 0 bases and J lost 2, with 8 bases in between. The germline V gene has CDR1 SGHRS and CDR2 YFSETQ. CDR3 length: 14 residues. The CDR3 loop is CASSLVQANTEAFF. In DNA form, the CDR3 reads TGCGCCAGCAGCTTGGTTCAGGCTAACACTGAAGCTTTCTTT.

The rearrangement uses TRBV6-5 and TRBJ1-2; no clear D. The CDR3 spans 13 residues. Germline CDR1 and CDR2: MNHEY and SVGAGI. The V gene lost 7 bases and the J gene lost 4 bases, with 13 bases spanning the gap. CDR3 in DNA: TGTGCCAGCACCCCAGGTTCCCGCTATGGCTACACCTTC. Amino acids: CASTPGSRYGYTF.

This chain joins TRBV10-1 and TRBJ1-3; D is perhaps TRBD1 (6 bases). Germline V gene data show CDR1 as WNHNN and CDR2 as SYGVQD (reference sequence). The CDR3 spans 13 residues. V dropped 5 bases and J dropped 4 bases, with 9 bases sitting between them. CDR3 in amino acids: CASSRDIGNTIYF. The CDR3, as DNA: TGCGCCAGCAGTCGGGACATCGGAAACACCATATATTTT.

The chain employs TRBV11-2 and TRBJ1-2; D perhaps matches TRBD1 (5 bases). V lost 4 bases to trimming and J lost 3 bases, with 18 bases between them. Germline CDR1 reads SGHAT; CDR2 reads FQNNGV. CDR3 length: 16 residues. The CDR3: CASSSTGRTHYYGYTF. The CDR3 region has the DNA TGTGCCAGCAGCTCTACCGGGAGGACACATTACTATGGCTACACCTTC.

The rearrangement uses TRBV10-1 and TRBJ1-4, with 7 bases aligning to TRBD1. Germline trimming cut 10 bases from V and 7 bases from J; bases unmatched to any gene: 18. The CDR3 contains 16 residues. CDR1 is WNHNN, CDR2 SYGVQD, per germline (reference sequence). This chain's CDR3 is CANLPCGQEGGEKLFF. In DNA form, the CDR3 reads TGCGCCAACCTCCCCTGTGGACAGGAGGGGGGTGAAAAACTGTTTTTT.

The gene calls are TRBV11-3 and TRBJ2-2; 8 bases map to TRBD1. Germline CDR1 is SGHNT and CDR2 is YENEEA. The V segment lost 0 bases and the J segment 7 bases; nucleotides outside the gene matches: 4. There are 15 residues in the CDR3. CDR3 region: CASSLDRGRGGELFF. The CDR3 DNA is TGTGCCAGCAGCTTAGACAGGGGGCGCGGCGGGGAGCTGTTTTTT.

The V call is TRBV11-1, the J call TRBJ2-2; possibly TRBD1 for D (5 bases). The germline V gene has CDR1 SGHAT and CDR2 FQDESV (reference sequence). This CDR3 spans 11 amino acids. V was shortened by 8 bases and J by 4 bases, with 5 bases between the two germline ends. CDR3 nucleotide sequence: TGTGCCAGCGGGGCCACCGGGGAGCTGTTTTTT. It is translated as CASGATGELFF.

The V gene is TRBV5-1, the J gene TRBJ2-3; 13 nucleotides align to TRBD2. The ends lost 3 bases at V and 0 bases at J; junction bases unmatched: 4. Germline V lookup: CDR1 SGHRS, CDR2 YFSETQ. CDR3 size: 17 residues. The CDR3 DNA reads TGCGCCAGCAGCTCGCGGACTAGCGGGGGAAGCACAGATACGCAGTATTTT. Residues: CASSSRTSGGSTDTQYF.

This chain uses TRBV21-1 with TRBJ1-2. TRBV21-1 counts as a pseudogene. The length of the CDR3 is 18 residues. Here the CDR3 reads CASSKALCLGGEGYGYTF. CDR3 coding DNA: TGTGCCAGCAGCAAAGCGCTTTGTTTGGGGGGAGAGGGCTATGGCTACACCTTC.

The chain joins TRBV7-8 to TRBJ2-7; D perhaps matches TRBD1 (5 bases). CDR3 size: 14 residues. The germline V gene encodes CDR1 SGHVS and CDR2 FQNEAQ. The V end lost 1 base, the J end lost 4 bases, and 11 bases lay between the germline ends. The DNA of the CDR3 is TGTGCCAGCAGCTTAGAAGTGACAGATTACGAGCAGTACTTC. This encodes CASSLEVTDYEQYF.

In DNA, the CDR3 is TGTGCCAGCAGCGCTGTCCCGGGACAGGGGGCCCACGAGCAGTACTTC. Amino acids: CASSAVPGQGAHEQYF. The chain recombines TRBV28 with TRBJ2-7; the match to TRBD1 covers 12 bases. Germline-derived CDR1 and CDR2 are MDHEN and SYDVKM. CDR3 size: 16 residues. The V and J ends lost 6 bases and 5 bases, in that order; junction bases with no gene match: 11.

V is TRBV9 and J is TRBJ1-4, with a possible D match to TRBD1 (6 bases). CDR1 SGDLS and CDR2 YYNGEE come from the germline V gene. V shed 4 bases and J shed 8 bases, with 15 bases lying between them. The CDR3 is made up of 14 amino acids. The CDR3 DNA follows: TGTGCCAGCAGCCCCAGGCAGGGGCCCGAAAAACTGTTTTTT. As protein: CASSPRQGPEKLFF.

The CDR3 here is CASSPTRTGVSYEQYF. In DNA, the CDR3 is TGTGCCAGCAGCCCAACCCGGACAGGGGTCTCCTACGAGCAGTACTTC. V is TRBV7-2 and J is TRBJ2-7; TRBD1 matches at 9 bases. The CDR3 sequence is 16 residues long. CDR1 and CDR2 (germline): SGHTA, FQGNSA. With 5 bases clipped from V and 0 bases from J, the junction kept 8 bases outside the gene matches.

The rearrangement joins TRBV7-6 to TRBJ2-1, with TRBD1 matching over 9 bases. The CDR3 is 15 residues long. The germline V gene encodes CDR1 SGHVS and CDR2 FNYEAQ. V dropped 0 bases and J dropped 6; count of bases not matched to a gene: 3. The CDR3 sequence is CASSLAGTGFNEQFF. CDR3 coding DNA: TGTGCCAGCAGCTTAGCGGGGACAGGGTTCAATGAGCAGTTCTTC.

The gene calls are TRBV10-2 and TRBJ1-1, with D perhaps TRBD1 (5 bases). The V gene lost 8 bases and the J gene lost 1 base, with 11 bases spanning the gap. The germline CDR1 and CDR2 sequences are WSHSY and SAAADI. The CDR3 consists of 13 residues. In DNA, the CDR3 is TGCGCCAGCGGTCCCCAGGGGAACACTGAAGCTTTCTTT. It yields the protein CASGPQGNTEAFF.

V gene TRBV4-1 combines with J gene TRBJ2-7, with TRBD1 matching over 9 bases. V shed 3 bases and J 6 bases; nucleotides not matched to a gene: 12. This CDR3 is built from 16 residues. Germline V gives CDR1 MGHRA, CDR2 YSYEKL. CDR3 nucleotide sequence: TGCGCCAGCAGCCATGTAAGGGGGACAGGGATATCCGAGCAGTACTTC. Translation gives CASSHVRGTGISEQYF.

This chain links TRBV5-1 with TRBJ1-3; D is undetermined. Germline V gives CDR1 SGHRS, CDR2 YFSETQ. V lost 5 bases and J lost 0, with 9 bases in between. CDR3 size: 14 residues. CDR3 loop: CASSPYTSGNTIYF. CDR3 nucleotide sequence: TGCGCCAGCAGTCCTTACACCTCTGGAAACACCATATATTTT.

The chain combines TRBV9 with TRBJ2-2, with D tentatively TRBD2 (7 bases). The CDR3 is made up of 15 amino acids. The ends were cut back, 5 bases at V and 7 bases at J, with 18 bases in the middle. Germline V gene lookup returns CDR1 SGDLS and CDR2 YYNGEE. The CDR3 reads CASSRRGGLNGELFF. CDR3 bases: TGTGCCAGCAGTCGTAGGGGGGGGTTAAACGGGGAGCTGTTTTTT.

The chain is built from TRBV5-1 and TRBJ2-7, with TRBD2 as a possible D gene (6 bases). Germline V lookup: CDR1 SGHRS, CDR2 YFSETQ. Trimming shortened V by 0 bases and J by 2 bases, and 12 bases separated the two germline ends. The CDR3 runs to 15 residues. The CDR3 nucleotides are TGCGCCAGCAGCTTGGGGCGGGGCCGGACCTACGAGCAGTACTTC. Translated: CASSLGRGRTYEQYF.

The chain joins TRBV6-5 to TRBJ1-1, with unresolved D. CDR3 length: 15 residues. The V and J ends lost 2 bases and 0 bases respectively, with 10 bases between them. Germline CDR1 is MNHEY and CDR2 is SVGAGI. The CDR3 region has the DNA TGTGCCAGCAGTTACAGGGAGTCCTTGAACACTGAAGCTTTCTTT. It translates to CASSYRESLNTEAFF.

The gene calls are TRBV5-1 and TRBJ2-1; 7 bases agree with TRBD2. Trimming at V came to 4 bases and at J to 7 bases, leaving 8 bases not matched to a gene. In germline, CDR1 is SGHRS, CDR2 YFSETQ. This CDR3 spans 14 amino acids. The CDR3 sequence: CASSRDYPRNEQFF. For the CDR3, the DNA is TGCGCCAGCAGCCGGGACTACCCTCGGAATGAGCAGTTCTTC.

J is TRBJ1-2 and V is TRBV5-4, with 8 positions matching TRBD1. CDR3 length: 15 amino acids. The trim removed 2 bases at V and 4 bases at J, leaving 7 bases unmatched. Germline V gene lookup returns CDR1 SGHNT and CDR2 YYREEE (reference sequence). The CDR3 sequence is CASSFSGGNIYGYTF. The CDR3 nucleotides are TGTGCCAGCAGCTTCTCAGGGGGCAATATCTATGGCTACACCTTC.